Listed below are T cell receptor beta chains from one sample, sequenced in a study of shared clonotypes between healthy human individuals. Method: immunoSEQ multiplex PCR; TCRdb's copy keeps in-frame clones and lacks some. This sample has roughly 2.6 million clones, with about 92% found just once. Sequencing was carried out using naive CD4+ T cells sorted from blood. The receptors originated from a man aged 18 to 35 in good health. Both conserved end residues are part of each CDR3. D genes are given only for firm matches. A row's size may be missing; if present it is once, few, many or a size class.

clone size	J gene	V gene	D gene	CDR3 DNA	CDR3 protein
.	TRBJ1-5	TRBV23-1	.	TGCGCCAGCAGTCAATCGACCAGTCTATTAAGCAATCAGCCCCAGCATTTT	CASSQSTSLLSNQPQHF
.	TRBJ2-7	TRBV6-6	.	TGTGCCAGCAGGCCAGAGCGGGTTACCTACGAGCAGTACTTC	CASRPERVTYEQYF
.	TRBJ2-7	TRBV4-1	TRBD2	TGCGCCAGCAGCGCTCCCGGGACTAGCGGGGGGATGTACGAGCAGTACTTC	CASSAPGTSGGMYEQYF
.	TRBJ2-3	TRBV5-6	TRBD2	TGTGCCAGCAGCCAGGGACTAGCGGGAGGGGATACGCAGTATTTT	CASSQGLAGGDTQYF
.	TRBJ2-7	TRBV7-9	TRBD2	TGTGCCAGCAGCTCCCCCTCCGGGACTAGCTACGAGCAGTACTTC	CASSSPSGTSYEQYF
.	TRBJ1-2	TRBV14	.	TGTGCCAGCAGCCGTCCCGGACTAGGGGGTTTCTCTGGAGGCTACACCTTC	CASSRPGLGGFSGGYTF
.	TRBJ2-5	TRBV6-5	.	TGTGCCAGCAGGGCTCTAGGGGTTGGGGAGACCCAGTACTTC	CASRALGVGETQYF
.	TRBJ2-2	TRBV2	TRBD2	TGTGCCAGCAGCGAACTAGCGGGGAGGAACACCGGGGAGCTGTTTTTT	CASSELAGRNTGELFF
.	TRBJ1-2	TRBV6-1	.	TGTGCCAGCAGTGAAGACGGTGGGGCTAACTATGGCTACACCTTC	CASSEDGGANYGYTF
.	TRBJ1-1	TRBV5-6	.	TGTGCCAGCAGCTTGGGGTCGAAGAACACTGAAGCTTTCTTT	CASSLGSKNTEAFF
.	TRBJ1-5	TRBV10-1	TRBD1	TGCGCCAGCCCCGGGACAGGGCTACCCTATCAGCCCCAGCATTTT	CASPGTGLPYQPQHF
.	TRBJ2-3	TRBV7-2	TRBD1	TGTGCCAGCAGCCCAGGGACAGGTGGGCAGTATTTT	CASSPGTGGQYF
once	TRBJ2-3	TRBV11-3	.	TGTGCCAGCAGCTCCAGCAGGGCGGGCACAGATACGCAGTATTTT	CASSSSRAGTDTQYF
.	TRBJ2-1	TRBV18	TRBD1	TGTGCCAGCTCACCAGACAGGGTTCGGGATGAGCAGTTCTTC	CASSPDRVRDEQFF
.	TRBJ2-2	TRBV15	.	TGTGCCACCAGCAGAGATCAGGGAACCGGGGAGCTGTTTTTT	CATSRDQGTGELFF
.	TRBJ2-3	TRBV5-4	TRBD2	TGTGCCAGCAGCTTCGGGGGGTACACAGATACGCAGTATTTT	CASSFGGYTDTQYF
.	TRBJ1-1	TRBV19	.	TGTGCCAGCCACTATGGCAGGACTGGCACTGAAGCTTTCTTT	CASHYGRTGTEAFF
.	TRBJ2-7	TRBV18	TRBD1	TGTGCCAGCTCCTCGGGGCAGGGGGCGAAGGAGCAGTACTTC	CASSSGQGAKEQYF
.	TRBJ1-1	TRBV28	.	TGTGCCAGCAGTTTCGGCTCCGCGACCTCCAACACTGAAGCTTTCTTT	CASSFGSATSNTEAFF
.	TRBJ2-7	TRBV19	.	TGTGCCAGTAACCCACAGGGTACCCCCTCCGCCGAGCAGTACTTC	CASNPQGTPSAEQYF
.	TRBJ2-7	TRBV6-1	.	TGTGCCAGCAGAGGGCAGGGGAAGGTCTACGAGCAGTACTTC	CASRGQGKVYEQYF
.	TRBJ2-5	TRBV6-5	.	TGTGCCAGCAGGAAGAGACTAGAAACCCAAGAGACCCAGTACTTC	CASRKRLETQETQYF
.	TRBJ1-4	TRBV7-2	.	TGTGCCAGCAGCTTGCAGGGCACAACTAATGAAAAACTGTTTTTT	CASSLQGTTNEKLFF
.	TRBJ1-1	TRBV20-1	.	TGCAGTGCCTGCTTACAAACTGAAGCTTTCTTT	CSACLQTEAFF
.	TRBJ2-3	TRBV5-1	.	TGCGCCAGCAGCTTGGCTGCAGATACGCAGTATTTT	CASSLAADTQYF
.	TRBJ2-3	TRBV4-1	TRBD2	TGCGCCAGCAGCCGGCTAGCGGGAATAGATACGCAGTATTTT	CASSRLAGIDTQYF
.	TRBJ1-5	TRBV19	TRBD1	TGTGCCAGTACCCCGGGACAGTCAAGCAATCAGCCCCAGCATTTT	CASTPGQSSNQPQHF
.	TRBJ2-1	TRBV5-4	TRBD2	TGTGCCAGCAGCCCCGGAAGCGGGAGGTTGTCCTACAATGAGCAGTTCTTC	CASSPGSGRLSYNEQFF
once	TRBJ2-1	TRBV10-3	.	TGTGCCATCGGCGGGACTTACAATGAGCAGTTCTTC	CAIGGTYNEQFF
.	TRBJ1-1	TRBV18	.	TGTGCCAGCTCACCGAGCCTGGTTGGAGCTTTCTTT	CASSPSLVGAFF
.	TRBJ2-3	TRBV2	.	TGTGCCAGCAGTGAAGGGCAGCGTAGCACAGATACGCAGTATTTT	CASSEGQRSTDTQYF
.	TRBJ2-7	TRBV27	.	TGTGCCAGCAGTCCTCAGGGAAGTTCGGGCGGCGAGCAGTACTTC	CASSPQGSSGGEQYF
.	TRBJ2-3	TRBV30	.	TGTGCCTGGAGTATAGGGACACCCCATCGTGATACGCAGTATTTT	CAWSIGTPHRDTQYF
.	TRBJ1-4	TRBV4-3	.	TGCGCCAGCAGCCAAGGGGGTGGCTCAACTAATGAAAAACTGTTTTTT	CASSQGGGSTNEKLFF
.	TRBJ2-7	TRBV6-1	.	TGTGCCAGCAGACGAGGCGACAGCCGCTACGAGCAGTACTTC	CASRRGDSRYEQYF
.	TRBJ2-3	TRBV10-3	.	TGTGCCTGCGGGGAGAGTCCAAGCACAGATACGCAGTATTTT	CACGESPSTDTQYF
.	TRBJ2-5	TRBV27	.	TGTGCCAGCAGTCTCGGGACACAGTATAGGGTCCGGGAGACCCAGTACTTC	CASSLGTQYRVRETQYF
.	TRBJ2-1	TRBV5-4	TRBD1	TGTGCCAGCAGCTCTGGACAGGGAGGCAATGAGCAGTTCTTC	CASSSGQGGNEQFF
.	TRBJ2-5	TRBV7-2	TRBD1	TGTGCCAGCAGCAACAAGGACAGGGGGCTGTTAAAGACCCAGTACTTC	CASSNKDRGLLKTQYF
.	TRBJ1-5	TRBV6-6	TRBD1	TGTGCCAGCAGCGGGACAGGGATGAATCAGCCCCAGCATTTT	CASSGTGMNQPQHF
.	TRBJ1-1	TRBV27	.	TGTGCCAGCAGTGCGTTAAGGGCGCAGGCCCCTCGCACTGAAGCTTTCTTT	CASSALRAQAPRTEAFF